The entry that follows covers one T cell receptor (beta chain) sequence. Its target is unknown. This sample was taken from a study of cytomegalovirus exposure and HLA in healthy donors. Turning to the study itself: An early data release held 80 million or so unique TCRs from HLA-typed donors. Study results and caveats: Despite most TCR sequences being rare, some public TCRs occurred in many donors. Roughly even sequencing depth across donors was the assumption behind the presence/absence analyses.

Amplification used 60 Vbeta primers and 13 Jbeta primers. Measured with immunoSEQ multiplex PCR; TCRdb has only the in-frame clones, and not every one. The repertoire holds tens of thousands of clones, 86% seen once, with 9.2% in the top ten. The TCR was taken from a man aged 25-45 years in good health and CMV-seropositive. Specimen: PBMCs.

The CDR3 DNA reads TGTGCCAGCAGAGACGCTTCAGAGGGAAAACTGTTTTTT. Its protein product is CASRDASEGKLFF. The J gene is TRBJ1-4, the V gene TRBV27; D not certain. With 6 bases removed from V and 10 bases from J, the gap between germline ends came to 15 bases. The CDR3 is made up of 13 amino acids. Germline CDR1 reads MNHEY; CDR2 reads SMNVEV (reference sequence).